The next 32 T cell receptor beta chains were all read from a single sample in a study of T cells in Graves' hyperthyroidism and ophthalmopathy. Amplification of TCR beta CDR3 regions used RNA as the template. The HTBI primer set was used in a first-round RT-PCR of the TCR CDR3. TCRdb redid the calling of the multiplex PCR reads with MiXCR, one entry per CDR3 protein. The sample consists of around 580,000 distinct CDR3 sequences, roughly a sixth of them appearing once. The source material was blood. The receptors come from a woman younger than 30 with Graves' hyperthyroidism.

This clonotype was seen repeatedly, ten times or more. The chain couples TRBV28 to TRBJ2-1, with a tentative D call TRBD2 (5 bases). Germline-derived CDR1 and CDR2 are MDHEN and SYDVKM. The ends were cut back, 5 bases at V and 7 bases at J, with 12 bases in the middle. The CDR3 spans 13 residues. CDR3 in amino acids: CASSPPSLNEQFF. The CDR3 DNA reads TGTGCCAGCAGTCCCCCTAGCTTGAATGAGCAGTTCTTC. Drawing the rest from reference TRBV28 and TRBJ2-1, the complete variable domain is DVKVTQSSRYLVKRTGEKVFLECVQDMDHENMFWYRQDPGLGLRLIYFSYDVKMKEKGDIPEGYSVSREKKERFSLILESASTNQTSMYLCASSPPSLNEQFFGPGTRLTVL.

This clonotype turned up a few times. The rearrangement links TRBV3-1 to TRBJ2-7; 7 positions agree with TRBD2. The CDR3 length is 12 residues. Germline trimming cut 1 base from V and 7 bases from J; bases unmatched to any gene: 1. CDR1 is LGHDT, CDR2 YNNKEL, per germline (reference sequence). The CDR3 reads CASSQGGGEQYF. As DNA, the CDR3 is TGTGCCAGCAGCCAAGGGGGGGGAGAGCAGTACTTC.

This clonotype was observed at least ten times. The J gene is TRBJ2-3, the V gene TRBV2, with D tentatively TRBD1 (5 bases). With 8 bases removed from V and 5 bases from J, the gap between germline ends came to 20 bases. This CDR3 region has 15 residues. Germline CDR1 reads SNHLY; CDR2 reads FYNNEI. CDR3 sequence (DNA): TGTGCCAGCGCCATTGGGGCAGGGTCCGAAGATACGCAGTATTTT. Translation gives CASAIGAGSEDTQYF.

The chain has TRBV6-1 and TRBJ2-1; TRBD1 might be the D (6 bases). The germline gives CDR1 MNHNS, CDR2 SASEGT. Deletions cut 5 bases from V and 5 bases from J, with 10 bases between. The CDR3 contains 13 residues. CDR3 sequence reads: CASSSTGNNEQFF. In DNA form, the CDR3 reads TGTGCCAGCAGTTCTACAGGGAACAATGAGCAGTTCTTC.

This clonotype was seen once. The germline gene is not matched at one end of the junction; a read error may be the cause. The chain is built from TRBV11-2 and TRBJ2-5; no definite D call. Germline V lookup: CDR1 SGHAT, CDR2 FQNNGV. CDR3 length: 14 residues. The CDR3 sequence: CASSPRAGSETQCF. In nucleotides, the CDR3 is TGTGCCAGCAGCCCCCGGGCAGGTTCAGAGACCCAGTGCTTC.

This chain links TRBV30 with TRBJ2-3, with TRBD2 as a possible D gene (7 bases). The germline V and J ends were trimmed by 0 bases and 4 bases, with 14 bases remaining between them. Germline lookup yields CDR1 GTSNPN and CDR2 SVGIG (reference sequence). The CDR3 covers 15 residues. The chain's CDR3 is CAWSVSGGFSDTQYF. The CDR3 DNA reads as TGTGCCTGGAGTGTTTCGGGGGGCTTTTCAGATACGCAGTATTTT.

Turning to this clonotype: This may be a read error, as it is one base from a much larger clone. The rearrangement uses TRBV11-3 and TRBJ2-3, with TRBD2 as a possible D gene (7 bases). The length of the CDR3 is 13 residues. Per the germline V gene, CDR1 is SGHNT and CDR2 is YENEEA. The V and J ends lost 11 bases and 1 base respectively, with 13 bases between them. The CDR3 loop is CAGGGRGTDTQYF. The CDR3 coding sequence is TGTGCCGGGGGGGGCAGGGGCACAGATACGCAGTATTTT.

A remark on this clonotype: A junction boundary mismatches the germline segment, possibly from a read error. This chain connects TRBV7-6 to TRBJ2-1; 8 bases map to TRBD2. This CDR3 comprises 15 residues. The V gene's germline CDR1 is SGHVS and CDR2 FNYEAQ. The CDR3 sequence: CAGSFGGDSYNEQFF. In DNA form, the CDR3 reads TGTGCCGGCAGCTTCGGGGGGGACTCCTACAATGAGCAGTTCTTC.

As for this clonotype: The junction and the germline gene differ at one end; a read error may be behind it. The rearrangement links TRBV4-1 to TRBJ2-3; D tentatively fits TRBD1 or TRBD2 (5 bases each). Germline loops: CDR1 MGHRA, CDR2 YSYEKL. The CDR3 is made up of 16 amino acids. CDR3 sequence: CANSPLMVGGTDTQYF. Written as DNA, the CDR3 is TGCGCCAACAGCCCGCTCATGGTGGGGGGCACAGATACGCAGTATTTT.

Concerning this clonotype itself: Possible read error: a much larger clone is one base away. Likely a read error: the CDR3 ends without its conserved phenylalanine or tryptophan. V gene TRBV11-2 combines with J gene TRBJ2-5; weak D call: TRBD2 (5 bases). With 8 bases removed from V and 8 bases from J, the gap between germline ends came to 15 bases. Germline V gene data show CDR1 as SGHAT and CDR2 as FQNNGV. The CDR3 totals 12 residues. The CDR3 bases are TGTGCCAGCCAGCGGACTGCCGTCACCCAGTACCTC. Translated: CASQRTAVTQYL.

In this sample, this clonotype turned up many times. V and J are TRBV12-5 and TRBJ2-7, with TRBD1 matching over 7 bases. J lost 0 bases, V lost 3 bases, and 8 bases had no gene match. This CDR3 has 16 residues. Looked up from germline, CDR1 is LGHNT and CDR2 is FRNRAP. Here the CDR3 DNA reads TGTGCTAGTGGTTTCTCTGGACAGGAAAGCTCCTACGAGCAGTACTTC. This sequence encodes CASGFSGQESSYEQYF.

This clonotype occurred many times. This chain links TRBV12-3 or TRBV12-4 with TRBJ2-1, with D hard to call. Between the trimmed V and J ends, which lost 2 bases and 2 bases, there was a span of 10 bases. The CDR3 has 15 residues. For the CDR3, the DNA is TGTGCCAGCAGTTTAAAGGGCCCTACCTACAATGAGCAGTTCTTC. It specifies CASSLKGPTYNEQFF.

This clonotype was detected only a few times. V usage is TRBV12-3 or TRBV12-4 and J usage is TRBJ1-2, with D possibly being TRBD1 (5 bases). Between the trimmed V and J ends, which lost 6 bases and 3 bases, there was a span of 11 bases. The CDR3 consists of 13 residues. The CDR3 is CASSRPGDYGYTF. CDR3 bases: TGTGCCAGCAGCCGACCGGGGGACTATGGCTACACCTTC.

This clonotype was seen a handful of times. The chain carries TRBV30 and TRBJ1-2, with D unclear. The CDR3 runs 11 residues. Germline V lookup: CDR1 GTSNPN, CDR2 SVGIG (reference sequence). The germline V and J ends were trimmed by 3 bases and 3 bases, with 5 bases remaining between them. CDR3: CAWRTYYGYTF. CDR3 DNA sequence: TGTGCCTGGAGGACTTACTATGGCTACACCTTC.

This clonotype was recorded at least ten times. The chain joins TRBV5-1 to TRBJ1-5, with TRBD1 as a possible D gene (5 bases). Germline V CDR1 and CDR2: SGHRS, YFSETQ. This CDR3 has 16 residues. The V end was cut by 0 bases, the J end by 2 bases, with 12 bases between. The chain's CDR3 is CASSLGVGGGNQPQHF. The CDR3, as DNA: TGCGCCAGCAGCTTGGGAGTTGGAGGGGGCAATCAGCCCCAGCATTTT. The whole variable domain, remainder taken from reference TRBV5-1 and TRBJ1-5, is KAGVTQTPRYLIKTRGQQVTLSCSPISGHRSVSWYQQTPGQGLQFLFEYFSETQRNKGNFPGRFSGRQFSNSRSEMNVSTLELGDSALYLCASSLGVGGGNQPQHFGDGTRLSIL.

The CDR3 nucleotides read TGCAGTCCTACGGCGGCGGGAGGATCGAATGAGCAGTTCTTC. Residues: CSPTAAGGSNEQFF. V usage is TRBV29-1 and J usage is TRBJ2-1; the match to TRBD2 covers 8 bases. CDR3 size: 14 residues. Germline-derived CDR1 and CDR2 are SQVTM and ANQGSEA.

This clonotype was observed at least ten times. The chain couples TRBV7-2 to TRBJ2-7; 9 bases agree with TRBD2. Germline V CDR1 and CDR2: SGHTA, FQGNSA. This CDR3 contains 15 residues. With 0 bases clipped from V and 4 bases from J, the junction kept 4 bases outside the gene matches. The CDR3 DNA is TGTGCCAGCAGCTTAGCTTGGACTAGCGTTTACGAGCAGTACTTC. Translated: CASSLAWTSVYEQYF.

A single count supports this clonotype. The J gene is TRBJ2-7, the V gene TRBV29-1; TRBD1 matches at 7 bases. The CDR3 runs 13 residues. The ends lost 7 bases at V and 3 bases at J; junction bases unmatched: 9. From germline, CDR1 is SQVTM and CDR2 ANQGSEA. CDR3 bases: TGCAGCGGTTCAGGGACAGATAACTACGAGCAGTACTTC. It specifies CSGSGTDNYEQYF.

The rearrangement uses TRBV20-1 and TRBJ2-2; 10 bases match TRBD2. Germline V gene data show CDR1 as DFQATT and CDR2 as SNEGSKA (reference sequence). V gave up 0 bases and J gave up 1 base; unmatched junction bases: 5. The CDR3 covers 17 residues. DNA of the CDR3: TGCAGTGCTAGAGACCCTAGCGGGAGCGAGAACACCGGGGAGCTGTTTTTT. This encodes CSARDPSGSENTGELFF.

This clonotype came up many times. The V call is TRBV29-1, the J call TRBJ2-3; D is possibly TRBD1 or TRBD2 (6 bases each). V lost 6 bases and J lost 4, with 23 bases in between. CDR3 length: 16 amino acids. Germline CDR1 SQVTM, CDR2 ANQGSEA. The CDR3 sequence is CSVPRGWGLPADTQYF. CDR3 sequence (DNA): TGCAGCGTGCCTCGGGGGTGGGGGCTCCCCGCAGATACGCAGTATTTT.

This clonotype showed up just a few times. One base away lies a much larger clone, so this may be a sequencing read error. The chain links TRBV7-9 to TRBJ1-5; D remains ambiguous. V lost 3 bases and J lost 0, with 3 bases in between. This CDR3 has 13 amino acids. The V gene's germline CDR1 is SEHNR and CDR2 FQNEAQ (reference sequence). Here the CDR3 DNA reads TGTGCCAGCAGCTTTGCTAGCAATCAGCCCCAGCATTTT. Protein sequence: CASSFASNQPQHF. Drawing the rest from reference TRBV7-9 and TRBJ1-5, the complete variable domain is DTGVSQNPRHKITKRGQNVTFRCDPISEHNRLYWYRQTLGQGPEFLTYFQNEAQLEKSRLLSDRFSAERPKGSFSTLEIQRTEQGDSAMYLCASSFASNQPQHFGDGTRLSIL.

In this sample, this clonotype turned up many times. This sequence joins TRBV5-1 and TRBJ2-4, with 8 bases identical to TRBD2. CDR1 and CDR2 from the germline V gene are SGHRS and YFSETQ. Trimming removed 3 bases from V and 9 bases from J; junction bases left unmatched: 8. CDR3 size: 14 residues. CDR3 residues: CASSSSGTSGIQYF. The CDR3 nucleotides read TGCGCCAGCAGCTCGTCCGGGACTAGTGGCATTCAGTACTTC.

This clonotype was observed at least ten times. The V and J genes are TRBV15 and TRBJ2-5, with TRBD2 as a possible D gene (6 bases). The CDR3 consists of 14 residues. Germline V CDR1 and CDR2: LNHNV, YYDKDF (reference sequence). V lost 7 bases and J 5 bases, leaving 17 bases between the germline ends. DNA for the CDR3: TGTGCCACCACTGAGGGACTTGGAGTGGAGACCCAGTACTTC. Its protein product is CATTEGLGVETQYF.

This clonotype was observed at least ten times. The chain joins TRBV5-1 to TRBJ2-7; D gene unclear. Trimming shortened V by 4 bases and J by 3 bases, and 11 bases separated the two germline ends. The CDR3 length is 13 residues. Looked up from germline, CDR1 is SGHRS and CDR2 is YFSETQ. CDR3 nucleotides: TGCGCCAGCAGCCAGACACGAAACTACGAGCAGTACTTC. Translation: CASSQTRNYEQYF.

As to this clonotype: At one boundary the junction diverges from the germline segment, which might be a read error. The chain uses TRBV6-2 or TRBV6-3 and TRBJ1-4, with D uncertain. The CDR3 consists of 11 residues. Germline CDR1 and CDR2: MNHEY and SVGEGT. The CDR3 reads CGSSLAEKLFF. The DNA of the CDR3 is TGTGGCAGCAGTTTAGCAGAAAAACTGTTTTTT.

This chain joins TRBV2 and TRBJ2-1, with TRBD2 identical over 8 bases. CDR1 is SNHLY, CDR2 FYNNEI, per germline. The CDR3 totals 14 residues. The V gene end was trimmed by 8 bases and the J gene end by 5 bases; junction bases not matched to a gene: 8. This CDR3 reads CASGPPGGNNEQFF. CDR3 bases: TGTGCCAGCGGACCCCCGGGAGGGAACAATGAGCAGTTCTTC. Complete variable domain (other parts from reference TRBV2 and TRBJ2-1): EPEVTQTPSHQVTQMGQEVILRCVPISNHLYFYWYRQILGQKVEFLVSFYNNEISEKSEIFDDQFSVERPDGSNFTLKIRSTKLEDSAMYFCASGPPGGNNEQFFGPGTRLTVL.

The chain combines TRBV20-1 with TRBJ1-1; D not resolved. V lost 0 bases and J lost 6, with 14 bases in between. CDR1 and CDR2 from the germline V gene are DFQATT and SNEGSKA (reference sequence). CDR3 length equals 14 residues. CDR3 in amino acids: CSARDWKEGAEAFF. DNA of the CDR3: TGCAGTGCTAGAGATTGGAAGGAAGGAGCTGAAGCTTTCTTT.

This CDR3 is CAISPSESSYNEQFF. The CDR3 DNA reads as TGTGCCATCAGTCCTAGCGAGAGCTCCTACAATGAGCAGTTCTTC. The chain recombines TRBV10-3 with TRBJ2-1; D possibly corresponds to TRBD2 (6 bases). Germline V lookup: CDR1 ENHRY, CDR2 SYGVKD. CDR3 length: 15 residues. Trimming took 5 bases from V and 0 from J, leaving 11 bases between them.

Ten or more counts support this clonotype. V gene TRBV12-3 or TRBV12-4 combines with J gene TRBJ2-7; D gene unclear. Trimming took 2 bases from V and 6 from J, leaving 14 bases between them. CDR3 length: 14 residues. In nucleotides, the CDR3 is TGTGCCAGCAGTTTACTCGAGACAACGGGCGAGCAGTACTTC. This encodes CASSLLETTGEQYF.

This clonotype was observed many times. The chain is built from TRBV2 and TRBJ2-5; 7 positions match TRBD2. Germline loops: CDR1 SNHLY, CDR2 FYNNEI. The CDR3 consists of 12 residues. The V gene end was trimmed by 8 bases and the J gene end by 4 bases; junction bases not matched to a gene: 4. This CDR3 reads CASVGGPETQYF. DNA of the CDR3: TGTGCCAGCGTGGGAGGGCCAGAGACCCAGTACTTC.

This chain joins TRBV7-9 and TRBJ2-3, with a weak D call TRBD1 (5 bases). Between the trimmed V and J ends, which lost 2 bases and 8 bases, there was a span of 14 bases. CDR1 is SEHNR and CDR2 is FQNEAQ in the germline V gene (reference sequence). The CDR3 sequence is 14 residues long. The CDR3 region has the DNA TGTGCCAGCAGCTTAAGCCGGCCTCAGGGTACGCAGTATTTT. Amino acids: CASSLSRPQGTQYF.

In this sample, this clonotype turned up many times. The chain combines TRBV28 with TRBJ1-5, with D maybe TRBD1 (5 bases). This CDR3 is 14 amino acids long. Looked up from germline, CDR1 is MDHEN and CDR2 is SYDVKM. Trimming pared 3 bases from V and 2 bases from J, leaving 8 bases between. The CDR3 is CASSLGHRNQPQHF. For the CDR3, the DNA is TGTGCCAGCAGTTTGGGGCATCGCAATCAGCCCCAGCATTTT.